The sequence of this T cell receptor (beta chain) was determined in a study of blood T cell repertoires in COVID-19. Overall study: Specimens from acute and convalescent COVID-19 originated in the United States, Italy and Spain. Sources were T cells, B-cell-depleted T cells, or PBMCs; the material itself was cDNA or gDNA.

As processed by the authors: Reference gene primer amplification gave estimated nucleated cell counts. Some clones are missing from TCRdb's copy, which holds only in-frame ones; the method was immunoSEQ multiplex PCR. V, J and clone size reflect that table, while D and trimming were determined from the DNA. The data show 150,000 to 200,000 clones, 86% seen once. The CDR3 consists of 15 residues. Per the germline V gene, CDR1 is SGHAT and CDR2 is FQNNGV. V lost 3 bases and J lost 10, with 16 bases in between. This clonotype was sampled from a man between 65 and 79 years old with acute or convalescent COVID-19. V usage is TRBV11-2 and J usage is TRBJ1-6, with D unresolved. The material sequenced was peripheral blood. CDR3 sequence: CASSFEFGKGSPLHF. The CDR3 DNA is TGTGCCAGCAGCTTCGAGTTCGGGAAAGGGTCACCCCTCCACTTT.